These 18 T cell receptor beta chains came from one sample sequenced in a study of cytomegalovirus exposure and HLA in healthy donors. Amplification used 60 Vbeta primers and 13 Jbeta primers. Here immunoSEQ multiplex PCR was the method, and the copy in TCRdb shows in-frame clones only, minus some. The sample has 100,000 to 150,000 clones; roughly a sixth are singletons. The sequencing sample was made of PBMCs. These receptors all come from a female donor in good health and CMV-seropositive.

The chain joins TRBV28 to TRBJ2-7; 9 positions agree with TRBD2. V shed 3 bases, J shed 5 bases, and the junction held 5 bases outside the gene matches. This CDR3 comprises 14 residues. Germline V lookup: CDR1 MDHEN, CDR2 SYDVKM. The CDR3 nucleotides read TGTGCCAGCAGTTTCGCGGGAGGGCCTAACGAGCAGTACTTC. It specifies CASSFAGGPNEQYF.

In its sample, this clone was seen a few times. The CDR3 here is CASTLDRAGTEAFF. CDR3 DNA sequence: TGTGCCAGCACCCTGGACAGGGCGGGCACTGAAGCTTTCTTT. The rearrangement uses TRBV11-2 and TRBJ1-1; 8 nucleotides align to TRBD1. Germline V gene lookup returns CDR1 SGHAT and CDR2 FQNNGV. Trimming at V came to 7 bases and at J to 4 bases, leaving 8 bases not matched to a gene. The CDR3 runs 14 residues.

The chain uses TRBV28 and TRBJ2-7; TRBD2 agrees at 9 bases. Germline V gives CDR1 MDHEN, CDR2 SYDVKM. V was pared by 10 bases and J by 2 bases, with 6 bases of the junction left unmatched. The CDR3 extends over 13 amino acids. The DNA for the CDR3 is TGTGCCACGCGGGGGGGCCAACCCTACGAGCAGTACTTC. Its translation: CATRGGQPYEQYF.

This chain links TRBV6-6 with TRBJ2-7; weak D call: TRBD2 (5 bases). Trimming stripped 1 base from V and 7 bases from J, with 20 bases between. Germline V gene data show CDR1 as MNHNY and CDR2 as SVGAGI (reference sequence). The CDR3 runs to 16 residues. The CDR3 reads CASSYLSGFGTGEQYF. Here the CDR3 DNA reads TGTGCCAGCAGTTACTTGTCTGGCTTTGGCACGGGGGAGCAGTACTTC.

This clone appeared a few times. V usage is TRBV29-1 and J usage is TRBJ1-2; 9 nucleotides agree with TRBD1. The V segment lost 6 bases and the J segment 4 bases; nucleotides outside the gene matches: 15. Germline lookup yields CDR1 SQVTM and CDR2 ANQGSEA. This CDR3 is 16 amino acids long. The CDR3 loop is CSVSGPGTGSGYGYTF. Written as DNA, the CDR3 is TGCAGCGTATCAGGTCCCGGGACAGGGAGCGGCTATGGCTACACCTTC.

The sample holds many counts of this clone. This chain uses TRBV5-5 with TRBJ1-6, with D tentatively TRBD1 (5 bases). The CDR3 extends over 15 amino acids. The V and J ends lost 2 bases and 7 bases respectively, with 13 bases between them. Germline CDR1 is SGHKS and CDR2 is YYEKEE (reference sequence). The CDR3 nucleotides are TGTGCCAGCAGCTTAGGGGTAGGGTTGAATTCACCCCTCCACTTT. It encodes CASSLGVGLNSPLHF.

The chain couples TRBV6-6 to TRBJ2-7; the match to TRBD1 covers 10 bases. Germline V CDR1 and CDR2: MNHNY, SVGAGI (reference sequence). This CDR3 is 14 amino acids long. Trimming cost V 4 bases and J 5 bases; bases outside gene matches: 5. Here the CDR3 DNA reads TGTGCCAGCAGTTCCCGGGACAGGGGTCACGAGCAGTACTTC. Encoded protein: CASSSRDRGHEQYF.

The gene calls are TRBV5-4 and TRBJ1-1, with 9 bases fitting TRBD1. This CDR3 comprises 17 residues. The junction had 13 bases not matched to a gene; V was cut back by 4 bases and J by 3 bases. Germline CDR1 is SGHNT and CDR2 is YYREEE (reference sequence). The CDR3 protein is CASSGTGRGRVDTEAFF. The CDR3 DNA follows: TGTGCCAGCAGCGGGACAGGGCGCGGAAGGGTGGACACTGAAGCTTTCTTT.

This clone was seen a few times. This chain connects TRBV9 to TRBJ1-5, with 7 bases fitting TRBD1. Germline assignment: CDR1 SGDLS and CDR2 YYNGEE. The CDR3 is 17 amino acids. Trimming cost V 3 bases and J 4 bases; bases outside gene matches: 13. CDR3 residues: CASSEGPGGEQNQPQHF. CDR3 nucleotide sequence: TGTGCCAGCAGCGAGGGCCCAGGGGGTGAACAAAATCAGCCCCAGCATTTT.

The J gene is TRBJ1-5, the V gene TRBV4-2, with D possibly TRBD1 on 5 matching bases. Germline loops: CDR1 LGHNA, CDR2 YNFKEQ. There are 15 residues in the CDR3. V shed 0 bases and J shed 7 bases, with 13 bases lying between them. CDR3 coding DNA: TGTGCCAGCAGCCAAGAAGGGGCAGGAGGGCAGCCCCAGCATTTT. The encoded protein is CASSQEGAGGQPQHF.

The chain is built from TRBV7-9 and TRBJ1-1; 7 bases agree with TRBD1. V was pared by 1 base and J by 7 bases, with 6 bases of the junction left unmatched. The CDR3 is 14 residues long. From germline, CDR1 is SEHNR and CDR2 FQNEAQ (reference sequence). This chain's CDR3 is CASSLDRGGGEAFF. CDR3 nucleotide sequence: TGTGCCAGCAGCTTAGACAGGGGTGGTGGTGAAGCTTTCTTT.

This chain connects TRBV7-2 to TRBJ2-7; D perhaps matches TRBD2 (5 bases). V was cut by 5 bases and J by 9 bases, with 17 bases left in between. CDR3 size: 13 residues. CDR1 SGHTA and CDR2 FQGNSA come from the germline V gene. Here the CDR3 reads CASSGQTGGGQYF. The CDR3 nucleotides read TGTGCCAGCAGCGGCCAAACTGGAGGCGGGCAGTACTTC.

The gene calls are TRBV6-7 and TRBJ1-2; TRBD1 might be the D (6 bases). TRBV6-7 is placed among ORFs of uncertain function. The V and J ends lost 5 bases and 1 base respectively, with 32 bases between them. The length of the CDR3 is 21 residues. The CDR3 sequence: CASSSNGTSLPSTGFNYGYTF. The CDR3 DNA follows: TGTGCCAGCAGTAGTAACGGGACATCCCTCCCCTCGACGGGGTTTAACTATGGCTACACCTTC.

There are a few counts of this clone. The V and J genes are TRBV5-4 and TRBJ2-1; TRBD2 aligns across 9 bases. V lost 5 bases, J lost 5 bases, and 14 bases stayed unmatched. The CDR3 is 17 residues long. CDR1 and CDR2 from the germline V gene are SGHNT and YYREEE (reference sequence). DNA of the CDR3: TGTGCCAGCAGGAGCGGGGGCGGCGGGAGGGGTAACAATGAGCAGTTCTTC. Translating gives CASRSGGGGRGNNEQFF. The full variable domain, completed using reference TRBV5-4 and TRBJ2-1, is ETGVTQSPTHLIKTRGQQVTLRCSSQSGHNTVSWYQQALGQGPQFIFQYYREEENGRGNFPPRFSGLQFPNYSSELNVNALELDDSALYLCASRSGGGGRGNNEQFFGPGTRLTVL.

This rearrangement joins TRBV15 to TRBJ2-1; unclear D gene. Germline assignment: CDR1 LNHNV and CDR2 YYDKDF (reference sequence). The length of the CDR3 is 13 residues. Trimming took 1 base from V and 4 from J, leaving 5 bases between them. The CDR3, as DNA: TGTGCCACCAGCAGAGTCAGGTACAATGAGCAGTTCTTC. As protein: CATSRVRYNEQFF.

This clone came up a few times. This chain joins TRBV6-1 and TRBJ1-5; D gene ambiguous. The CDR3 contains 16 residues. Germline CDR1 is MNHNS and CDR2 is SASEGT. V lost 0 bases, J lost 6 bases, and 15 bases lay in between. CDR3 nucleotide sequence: TGTGCCAGCAGTGAAGCAGATTACATTATCTTTCAGCCCCAGCATTTT. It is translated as CASSEADYIIFQPQHF.

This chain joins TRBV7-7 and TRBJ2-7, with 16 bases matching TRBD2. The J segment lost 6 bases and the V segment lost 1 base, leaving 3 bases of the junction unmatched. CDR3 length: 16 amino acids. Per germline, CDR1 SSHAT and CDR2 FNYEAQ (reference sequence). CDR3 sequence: CASSLVGTSGGVEQYF. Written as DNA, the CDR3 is TGTGCCAGCAGCTTAGTCGGGACTAGCGGGGGGGTCGAGCAGTACTTC.

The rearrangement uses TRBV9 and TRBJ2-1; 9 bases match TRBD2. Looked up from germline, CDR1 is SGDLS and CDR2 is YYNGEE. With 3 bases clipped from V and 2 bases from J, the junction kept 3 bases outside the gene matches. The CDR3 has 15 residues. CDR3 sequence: CASSGLAVPYNEQFF. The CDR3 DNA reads TGTGCCAGCAGCGGACTAGCGGTCCCCTACAATGAGCAGTTCTTC.